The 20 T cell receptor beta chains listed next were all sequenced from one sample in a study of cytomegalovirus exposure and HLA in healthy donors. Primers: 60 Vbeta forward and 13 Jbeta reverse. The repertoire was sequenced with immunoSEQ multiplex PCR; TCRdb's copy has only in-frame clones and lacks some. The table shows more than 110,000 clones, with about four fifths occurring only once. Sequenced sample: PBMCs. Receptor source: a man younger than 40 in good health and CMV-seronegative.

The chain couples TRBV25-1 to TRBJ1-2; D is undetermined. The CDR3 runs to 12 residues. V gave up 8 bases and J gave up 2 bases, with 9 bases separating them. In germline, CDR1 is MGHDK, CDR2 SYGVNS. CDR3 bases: TGTGCCAGCCATTCCGGGAACTATGGCTACACCTTC. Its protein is CASHSGNYGYTF.

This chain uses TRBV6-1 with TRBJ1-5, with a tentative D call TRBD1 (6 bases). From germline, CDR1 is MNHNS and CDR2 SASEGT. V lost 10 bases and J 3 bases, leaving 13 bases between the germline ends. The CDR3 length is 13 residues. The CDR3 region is CATHRDNNQPQHF. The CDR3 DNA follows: TGTGCCACACACCGGGACAACAATCAGCCCCAGCATTTT.

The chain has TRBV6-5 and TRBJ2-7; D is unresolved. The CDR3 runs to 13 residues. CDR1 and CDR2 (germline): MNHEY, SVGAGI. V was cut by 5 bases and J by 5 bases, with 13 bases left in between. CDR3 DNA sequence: TGTGCCAGCAGTGAAAGGAGTCGGGACGAGCAGTACTTC. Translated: CASSERSRDEQYF.

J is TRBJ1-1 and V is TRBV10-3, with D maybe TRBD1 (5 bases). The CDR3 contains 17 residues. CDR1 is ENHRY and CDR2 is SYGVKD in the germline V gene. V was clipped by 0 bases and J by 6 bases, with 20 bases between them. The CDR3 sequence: CAISESGEGKGKPEAFF. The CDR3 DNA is TGTGCCATCAGTGAGTCTGGGGAAGGGAAGGGGAAGCCTGAAGCTTTCTTT.

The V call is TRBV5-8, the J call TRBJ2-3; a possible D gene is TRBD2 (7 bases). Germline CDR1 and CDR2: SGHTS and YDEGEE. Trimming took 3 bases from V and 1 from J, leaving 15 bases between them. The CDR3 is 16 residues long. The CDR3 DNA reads TGTGCCAGCAGCTCGGGGGGAACAGGGCGCACAGATACGCAGTATTTT. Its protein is CASSSGGTGRTDTQYF.

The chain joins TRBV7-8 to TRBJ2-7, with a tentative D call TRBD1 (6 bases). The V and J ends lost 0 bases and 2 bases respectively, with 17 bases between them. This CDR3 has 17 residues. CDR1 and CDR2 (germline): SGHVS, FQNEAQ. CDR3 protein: CASSLAADRALTYEQYF. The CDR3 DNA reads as TGTGCCAGCAGCTTAGCGGCGGACAGAGCCCTCACCTACGAGCAGTACTTC.

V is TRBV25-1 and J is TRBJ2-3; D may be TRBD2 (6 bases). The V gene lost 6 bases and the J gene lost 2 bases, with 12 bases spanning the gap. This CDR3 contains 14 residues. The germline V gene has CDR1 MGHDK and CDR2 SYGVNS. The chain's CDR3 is CASRRSGLTDTQYF. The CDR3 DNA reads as TGTGCCAGCAGAAGAAGCGGGCTCACAGATACGCAGTATTTT.

The CDR3 loop reads CASSVALVGPLNNEQFF. The CDR3 DNA reads TGTGCCAGCAGCGTAGCCTTGGTGGGGCCATTGAACAATGAGCAGTTCTTC. The chain carries TRBV9 and TRBJ2-1; TRBD1 is a possible D gene (5 bases). CDR1 and CDR2 (germline): SGDLS, YYNGEE. The CDR3 loop spans 17 amino acids. Trimming cost V 0 bases and J 5 bases, with 18 bases left between them. The full variable domain, completed using reference TRBV9 and TRBJ2-1, is DSGVTQTPKHLITATGQRVTLRCSPRSGDLSVYWYQQSLDQGLQFLIQYYNGEERAKGNILERFSAQQFPDLHSELNLSSLELGDSALYFCASSVALVGPLNNEQFFGPGTRLTVL.

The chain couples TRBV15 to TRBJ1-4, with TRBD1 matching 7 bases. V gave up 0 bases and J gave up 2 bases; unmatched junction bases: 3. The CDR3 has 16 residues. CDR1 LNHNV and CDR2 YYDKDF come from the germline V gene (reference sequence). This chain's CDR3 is CATSRDQTGTNEKLFF. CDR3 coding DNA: TGTGCCACCAGCAGAGACCAGACAGGGACTAATGAAAAACTGTTTTTT.

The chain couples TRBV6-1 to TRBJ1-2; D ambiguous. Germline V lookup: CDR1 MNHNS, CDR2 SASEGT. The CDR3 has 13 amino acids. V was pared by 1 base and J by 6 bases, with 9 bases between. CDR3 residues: CASSEGEGNGYTF. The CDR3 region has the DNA TGTGCCAGCAGTGAAGGCGAGGGCAATGGCTACACCTTC.

DNA of the CDR3: TGTGCCAGTAGTATCCAGGAGGTAGCTAACTATGGCTACACCTTC. Protein: CASSIQEVANYGYTF. The chain couples TRBV19 to TRBJ1-2; D not resolved. CDR3 length: 15 residues. In germline, CDR1 is LNHDA, CDR2 SQIVND (reference sequence). V was pared by 3 bases and J by 0 bases, with 11 bases between.

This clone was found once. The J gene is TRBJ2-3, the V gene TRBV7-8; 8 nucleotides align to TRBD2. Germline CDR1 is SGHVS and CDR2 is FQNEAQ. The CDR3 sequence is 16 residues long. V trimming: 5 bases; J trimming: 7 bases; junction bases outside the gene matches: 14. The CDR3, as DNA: TGTGCCAGCAGCCCCCCTGAAGCGGGGGCGTTATATACGCAGTATTTT. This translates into CASSPPEAGALYTQYF. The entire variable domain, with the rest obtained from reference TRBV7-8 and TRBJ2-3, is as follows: GAGVSQSPRYKVAKRGQDVALRCDPISGHVSLFWYQQALGQGPEFLTYFQNEAQLDKSGLPSDRFFAERPEGSVSTLKIQRTQQEDSAVYLCASSPPEAGALYTQYFGPGTRLTVL.

CDR3: CASSLGQHSGNTIYF. In DNA form, the CDR3 reads TGCGCCAGCAGCTTAGGACAGCACTCTGGAAACACCATATATTTT. The V and J genes are TRBV5-1 and TRBJ1-3, with D possibly TRBD1 on 6 matching bases. The CDR3 is made up of 15 amino acids. CDR1 and CDR2 from the germline V gene are SGHRS and YFSETQ. V lost 2 bases to trimming and J lost 0 bases, with 9 bases between them.

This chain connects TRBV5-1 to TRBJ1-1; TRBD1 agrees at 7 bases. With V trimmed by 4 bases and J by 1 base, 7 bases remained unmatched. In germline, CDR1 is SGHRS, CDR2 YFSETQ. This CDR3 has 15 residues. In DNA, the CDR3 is TGCGCCAGCAGCCAAACCGGGACAGCGAACACTGAAGCTTTCTTT. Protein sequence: CASSQTGTANTEAFF. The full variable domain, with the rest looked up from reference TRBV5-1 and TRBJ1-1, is KAGVTQTPRYLIKTRGQQVTLSCSPISGHRSVSWYQQTPGQGLQFLFEYFSETQRNKGNFPGRFSGRQFSNSRSEMNVSTLELGDSALYLCASSQTGTANTEAFFGQGTRLTVV.

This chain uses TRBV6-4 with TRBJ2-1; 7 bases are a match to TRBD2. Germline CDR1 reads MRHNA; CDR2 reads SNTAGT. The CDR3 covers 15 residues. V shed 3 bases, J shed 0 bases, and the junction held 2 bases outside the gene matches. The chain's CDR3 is CASSEGGSSYNEQFF. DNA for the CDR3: TGTGCCAGCAGTGAGGGCGGGAGCTCCTACAATGAGCAGTTCTTC.

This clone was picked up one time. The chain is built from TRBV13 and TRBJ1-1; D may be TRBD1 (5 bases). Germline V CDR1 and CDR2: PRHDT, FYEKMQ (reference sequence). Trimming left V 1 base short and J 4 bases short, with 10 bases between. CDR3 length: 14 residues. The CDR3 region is CASSLDGGSTEAFF. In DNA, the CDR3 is TGTGCCAGCAGCTTAGACGGGGGAAGCACTGAAGCTTTCTTT.

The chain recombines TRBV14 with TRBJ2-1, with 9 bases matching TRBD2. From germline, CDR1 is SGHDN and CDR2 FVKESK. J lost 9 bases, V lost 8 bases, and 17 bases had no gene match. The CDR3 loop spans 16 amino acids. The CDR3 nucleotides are TGTGCCAGCTGCCCGACTAGCGGAGGGGGACATAGTGAGCAGTTCTTC. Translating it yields CASCPTSGGGHSEQFF. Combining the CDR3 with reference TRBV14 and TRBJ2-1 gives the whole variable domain EAGVTQFPSHSVIEKGQTVTLRCDPISGHDNLYWYRRVMGKEIKFLLHFVKESKQDESGMPNNRFLAERTGGTYSTLKVQPAELEDSGVYFCASCPTSGGGHSEQFFGPGTRLTVL.

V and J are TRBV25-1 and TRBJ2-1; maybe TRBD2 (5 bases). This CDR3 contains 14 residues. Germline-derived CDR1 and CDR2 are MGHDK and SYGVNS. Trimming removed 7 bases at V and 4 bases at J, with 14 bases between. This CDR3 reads CASTDYTLYNEQFF. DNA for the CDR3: TGTGCCAGCACCGACTACACACTATACAATGAGCAGTTCTTC.

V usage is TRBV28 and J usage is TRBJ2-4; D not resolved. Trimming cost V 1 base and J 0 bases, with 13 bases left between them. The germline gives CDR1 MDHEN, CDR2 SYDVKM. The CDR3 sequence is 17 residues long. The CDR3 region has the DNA TGTGCCAGCAGTTTATCGGCGGCAGTTTCAGCCAAAAACATTCAGTACTTC. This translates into CASSLSAAVSAKNIQYF.

CDR3 in amino acids: CASSLDYYYGYTF. Here the CDR3 DNA reads TGTGCCAGCAGCTTAGACTACTACTATGGCTACACCTTC. The rearrangement joins TRBV7-2 to TRBJ1-2, with D hard to call. Trimming stripped 1 base from V and 3 bases from J, with 6 bases between. CDR3 size: 13 residues. Germline-derived CDR1 and CDR2 are SGHTA and FQGNSA.